The 10 T cell receptor beta chains below were found in one sample sequenced in a study of blood T cell repertoires in COVID-19 (TCRdb year 2020). To prepare the library, the immunoSEQ multiplex PCR assay was applied. TCRdb stores this immuneACCESS table with in-frame sequences only. Part of the clones is absent; in the studies checked, under half of the shortfall reflects unresolved V genes, and no reason is known for the rest. For this sample there are 490,000 or so clones; around 87% appear just once. Approximately 1.8% of the sample rests with the top ten. Specimen: PBMCs or T cells enriched from blood (not recorded which). These receptors were taken from a woman between 35 and 50 years old who had recovered from COVID-19.

V and J are TRBV4-3 and TRBJ1-6; weak D call: TRBD1 (5 bases). Trimming stripped 2 bases from V and 0 bases from J, with 11 bases between. Germline V gene lookup returns CDR1 LGHNA and CDR2 YSLEER. The length of the CDR3 is 17 residues. The CDR3 spells CASSQKPQGSYNSPLHF. The CDR3 region has the DNA TGCGCCAGCAGCCAAAAACCGCAGGGCTCCTATAATTCACCCCTCCACTTT.

This rearrangement joins TRBV6-6 to TRBJ1-2; D not resolved. This CDR3 has 14 residues. Germline V gives CDR1 MNHNY, CDR2 SVGAGI (reference sequence). V dropped 0 bases and J dropped 2 bases, with 7 bases sitting between them. For the CDR3, the DNA is TGTGCCAGCAGTTACTCGGGAGGGAACTATGGCTACACCTTC. This encodes CASSYSGGNYGYTF.

The rearrangement uses TRBV3-1 (or the pseudogene TRBV3-2) and TRBJ1-3; TRBD1 matches 7 bases. The CDR3 is 15 amino acids. The V segment lost 0 bases and the J segment 4 bases; nucleotides outside the gene matches: 3. Germline-derived CDR1 and CDR2 are LGHDT and YNNKEL (reference sequence). CDR3 amino acids: CASSQDGGQGNTIYF. The CDR3 DNA reads TGTGCCAGCAGCCAAGACGGGGGACAGGGAAACACCATATATTTT.

The chain carries TRBV6-2 or TRBV6-3 and TRBJ2-4; 7 nucleotides agree with TRBD1. CDR1 is MNHEY, CDR2 SVGEGT, per germline. The junction had 6 bases not matched to a gene; V was cut back by 5 bases and J by 5 bases. This CDR3 comprises 14 residues. Written as DNA, the CDR3 is TGTGCCAGCAGTACCACAGGGGCTGAAAACATTCAGTACTTC. This gives the protein CASSTTGAENIQYF.

The chain carries TRBV7-8 and TRBJ1-5, with a possible D match to TRBD1 (5 bases). The germline gives CDR1 SGHVS, CDR2 FQNEAQ. The ends were cut back, 2 bases at V and 4 bases at J, with 9 bases in the middle. The CDR3 sequence is 14 residues long. The CDR3 region is CASSLSRDNQPQHF. The CDR3 bases are TGTGCCAGCAGCTTAAGCAGGGATAATCAGCCCCAGCATTTT.

The chain carries TRBV11-2 and TRBJ2-2; D is unclear. CDR1 SGHAT and CDR2 FQNNGV come from the germline V gene. The CDR3 runs to 15 residues. Trimming stripped 1 base from V and 5 bases from J, with 11 bases between. DNA of the CDR3: TGTGCCAGCAGCTTAGTGTCTGACATAACCGGGGAGCTGTTTTTT. Translated: CASSLVSDITGELFF.

The chain joins TRBV3-1 (or the pseudogene TRBV3-2) to TRBJ1-2; 7 positions match TRBD1. Trimming cost V 4 bases and J 5 bases; bases outside gene matches: 7. This CDR3 has 14 amino acids. Germline CDR1 is LGHDT and CDR2 is YNNKEL (reference sequence). CDR3 sequence: CASSPEGARYGYTF. For the CDR3, the DNA is TGTGCCAGCAGCCCGGAGGGGGCCAGGTATGGCTACACCTTC.

The chain's CDR3 is CASSYSGTLANYGYTF. The CDR3 bases are TGTGCCAGCAGTTACTCGGGGACATTAGCTAACTATGGCTACACCTTC. The chain has TRBV6-5 and TRBJ1-2; possibly TRBD1 for D (6 bases). Trimming left V 0 bases short and J 0 bases short, with 11 bases between. The CDR3 has 16 amino acids. Germline V gene lookup returns CDR1 MNHEY and CDR2 SVGAGI.

The CDR3 spells CASSTGQGGEPQHF. The CDR3 bases are TGCGCCAGCAGCACCGGACAGGGCGGAGAGCCCCAGCATTTT. The chain recombines TRBV5-1 with TRBJ1-5, with TRBD1 matching over 8 bases. The CDR3 covers 14 residues. Germline CDR1 SGHRS, CDR2 YFSETQ. After removal of 4 bases from V and 8 bases from J, the junction contained 8 bases not matched to a gene.

The V gene is TRBV7-2, the J gene TRBJ2-1; perhaps TRBD2 as D (6 bases). CDR1 and CDR2 (germline): SGHTA, FQGNSA. The V and J ends lost 5 bases and 5 bases respectively, with 13 bases between them. The length of the CDR3 is 14 residues. CDR3 DNA sequence: TGTGCCAGCAGCCTCGGAGGGCCGGACAATGAGCAGTTCTTC. It codes for CASSLGGPDNEQFF.